This T cell receptor (beta chain) was documented in a study of blood T cell repertoires in COVID-19. Overall study: Collection of acute and convalescent COVID-19 samples took place in the United States, Italy and Spain. T cells, B-cell-depleted T cells, or PBMCs provided the cDNA or gDNA that served as material.

Under the authors' procedure: Reference gene primer amplification yielded estimated nucleated cell counts. This table comes from immunoSEQ multiplex PCR, and its TCRdb copy is limited to in-frame clones, with some not included. The V and J calls and the clone size are those of that table, but D and trimming were determined from the DNA. The table lists approximately 25,000 clones, 82% of them singletons. The V and J ends lost 7 bases and 2 bases respectively, with 8 bases between them. The CDR3 contains 12 residues. CDR1 is MNHEY and CDR2 is SVGAGI in the germline V gene. The sequenced sample was peripheral blood. The TCR sequence derives from a human donor in a cohort sampled during active COVID-19. The chain employs TRBV6-5 and TRBJ1-2; D uncertain. The CDR3 nucleotides are TGTGCCAGCACTAACGGGAACTATGGCTACACCTTC. It translates to CASTNGNYGYTF.